This entry lists 18 T cell receptor beta chains sequenced from one sample in a study of CD8+ T cells in alopecia areata. RNA extraction and reverse transcription yielded cDNA as sequencing template. Profiled with immunoSEQ multiplex PCR; TCRdb holds only in-frame clones, not every one. This table holds more than 150,000 clones, 51% found once. The treatment was: oral pan-JAK inhibitor, 5-10 mg twice daily. The sample was CD8+ T cells sorted from blood, taken at approximately week 52, from a patient treated with tofacitinib. These receptors were taken from a human donor with alopecia areata.

V gene TRBV30 combines with J gene TRBJ1-2; 8 bases line up with TRBD1. Germline loops: CDR1 GTSNPN, CDR2 SVGIG (reference sequence). The trim removed 1 base at V and 5 bases at J, leaving 12 bases unmatched. The length of the CDR3 is 16 residues. CDR3 nucleotide sequence: TGTGCCTGGAGTGCTTACGGACAGGGTGTCATGTATGGCTACACCTTC. Translated, it gives CAWSAYGQGVMYGYTF.

This rearrangement joins TRBV4-3 to TRBJ2-7; D remains ambiguous. The V end was cut by 0 bases, the J end by 1 base, with 7 bases between. There are 14 residues in the CDR3. CDR1 and CDR2 (germline): LGHNA, YSLEER. CDR3 residues: CASSQETDSYEQYF. In nucleotides, the CDR3 is TGCGCCAGCAGCCAAGAGACGGATTCCTACGAGCAGTACTTC.

This clone has more than one count but fewer than ten. The rearrangement links TRBV30 to TRBJ1-3; 7 bases agree with TRBD1. CDR3 length: 13 amino acids. CDR1 GTSNPN and CDR2 SVGIG come from the germline V gene (reference sequence). The ends lost 8 bases at V and 3 bases at J; junction bases unmatched: 7. The CDR3 loop reads CAREDRVGNTIYF. In nucleotides, the CDR3 is TGTGCCCGAGAAGACAGGGTTGGAAACACCATATATTTT.

This chain joins TRBV7-9 and TRBJ2-7, with D perhaps given as TRBD1 or TRBD2 (5 bases each). The CDR3 consists of 16 residues. In germline, CDR1 is SEHNR, CDR2 FQNEAQ (reference sequence). Deletions cut 5 bases from V and 0 bases from J, with 17 bases between. Written as DNA, the CDR3 is TGTGCCAGCAGCCTATCGGGGCGGCAGGTCTCCTACGAGCAGTACTTC. Amino acids: CASSLSGRQVSYEQYF.

This chain connects TRBV29-1 to TRBJ2-7; the D gene is possibly TRBD2 (5 bases). This CDR3 has 16 residues. Trimming stripped 7 bases from V and 6 bases from J, with 28 bases between. Germline CDR1 reads SQVTM; CDR2 reads ANQGSEA. CDR3 coding DNA: TGCAGCGGCATATGGATTGGGCCACGGGGTGAGATCGAGCAGTACTTC. Residues: CSGIWIGPRGEIEQYF.

This chain uses TRBV6-5 with TRBJ2-3, with 9 bases identical to TRBD1. The CDR3 sequence is 14 residues long. Looked up from germline, CDR1 is MNHEY and CDR2 is SVGAGI. V was clipped by 7 bases and J by 4 bases; unmatched bases: 6. The CDR3 sequence is CASTDRGRADTQYF. CDR3 sequence (DNA): TGTGCCAGCACTGACAGGGGGAGGGCAGATACGCAGTATTTT.

This clone was counted between two and nine times. This chain links TRBV15 with TRBJ2-2; D call uncertain. Germline V gene sequence: CDR1 LNHNV, CDR2 YYDKDF (reference sequence). Between the trimmed V and J ends, which lost 1 base and 7 bases, there was a span of 4 bases. The CDR3 consists of 12 residues. The CDR3 DNA sequence: TGTGCCACCAGCAGAGCCGGCGGGGAGCTGTTTTTT. Amino acids: CATSRAGGELFF.

The chain's CDR3 is CASSAGLAVEETQYF. CDR3 bases: TGTGCCAGCAGCGCGGGACTAGCGGTGGAAGAGACCCAGTACTTC. The chain couples TRBV9 to TRBJ2-5; 11 positions agree with TRBD2. This CDR3 region has 15 residues. Per the germline V gene, CDR1 is SGDLS and CDR2 is YYNGEE. V gave up 3 bases and J gave up 3 bases; unmatched junction bases: 4.

This clone was detected only a few times. The chain recombines TRBV9 with TRBJ1-5; no firm D call. CDR3 size: 12 residues. Germline loops: CDR1 SGDLS, CDR2 YYNGEE. With 6 bases removed from V and 0 bases from J, the gap between germline ends came to 4 bases. CDR3 sequence: CASTDSNQPQHF. In nucleotides, the CDR3 is TGTGCCAGCACAGATAGCAATCAGCCCCAGCATTTT. Using reference TRBV9 and TRBJ1-5 for the parts outside the CDR3, the full variable domain is DSGVTQTPKHLITATGQRVTLRCSPRSGDLSVYWYQQSLDQGLQFLIQYYNGEERAKGNILERFSAQQFPDLHSELNLSSLELGDSALYFCASTDSNQPQHFGDGTRLSIL.

The J gene is TRBJ1-1, the V gene TRBV30, with TRBD1 as a possible D gene (5 bases). V lost 3 bases to trimming and J lost 1 base, with 12 bases between them. CDR3 length equals 14 residues. CDR1 is GTSNPN and CDR2 is SVGIG in the germline V gene (reference sequence). The CDR3 DNA sequence: TGTGCCTGGAGATGGGGAGGGGCGAACACTGAAGCTTTCTTT. This codes for CAWRWGGANTEAFF.

This clone has more than one count but fewer than ten. The CDR3 nucleotides read TGTGCCAGCAGCCAGAGAAACACGGAAGAGACCCAGTACTTC. Protein: CASSQRNTEETQYF. The chain carries TRBV4-2 and TRBJ2-5; no reliable D call. The CDR3 has 14 residues. Germline assignment: CDR1 LGHNA and CDR2 YNFKEQ. Trimming removed 3 bases at V and 3 bases at J, with 11 bases between.

This rearrangement joins TRBV13 to TRBJ2-1; D unresolved. This CDR3 contains 14 residues. CDR1 PRHDT and CDR2 FYEKMQ come from the germline V gene (reference sequence). Deletions cut 5 bases from V and 0 bases from J, with 8 bases between. The CDR3 region is CASSHPASYNEQFF. The CDR3 DNA reads TGTGCCAGCAGCCACCCGGCCTCCTACAATGAGCAGTTCTTC. The variable domain in full, with the rest retrieved from reference TRBV13 and TRBJ2-1, is AAGVIQSPRHLIKEKRETATLKCYPIPRHDTVYWYQQGPGQDPQFLISFYEKMQSDKGSIPDRFSAQQFSDYHSELNMSSLELGDSALYFCASSHPASYNEQFFGPGTRLTVL.

This clone came up a few times. J is TRBJ1-1 and V is TRBV5-1; possibly TRBD1 for D (5 bases). This CDR3 has 13 residues. The V gene's germline CDR1 is SGHRS and CDR2 YFSETQ. With 4 bases removed from V and 4 bases from J, the gap between germline ends came to 11 bases. The CDR3 nucleotides read TGCGCCAGCAGCCAGGACGGGGGCACTGAAGCTTTCTTT. Translated: CASSQDGGTEAFF.

The chain has TRBV11-2 and TRBJ1-2; tentative D call: TRBD1 (5 bases). Per germline, CDR1 SGHAT and CDR2 FQNNGV. Deletions cut 1 base from V and 4 bases from J, with 10 bases between. The CDR3 loop spans 14 amino acids. The CDR3 nucleotides are TGTGCCAGCAGCTTAGGGGGGAGTCCCTATGGCTACACCTTC. Its translation: CASSLGGSPYGYTF.

There are a few counts of this clone. This chain links TRBV6-5 with TRBJ1-1, with D possibly being TRBD1 (5 bases). Between the trimmed V and J ends, which lost 5 bases and 0 bases, there was a span of 13 bases. The germline CDR1 and CDR2 sequences are MNHEY and SVGAGI. The CDR3 consists of 15 residues. The CDR3, as DNA: TGTGCCAGCAGTCAACCAGGGAGGTTGAACACTGAAGCTTTCTTT. Its protein product is CASSQPGRLNTEAFF.

The chain joins TRBV7-9 to TRBJ2-7, with TRBD1 matching 9 bases. The V gene end was trimmed by 4 bases and the J gene end by 5 bases; junction bases not matched to a gene: 12. The CDR3 sequence is 16 residues long. Germline CDR1 SEHNR, CDR2 FQNEAQ (reference sequence). The CDR3 DNA reads TGTGCCAGCAGCTCCCTTATTGGGGACAGGGCCCACGAGCAGTACTTC. Its protein product is CASSSLIGDRAHEQYF.

The rearrangement links TRBV30 to TRBJ1-5; D is undetermined. Germline V gene sequence: CDR1 GTSNPN, CDR2 SVGIG (reference sequence). V dropped 0 bases and J dropped 2 bases, with 8 bases sitting between them. This CDR3 region has 14 residues. The CDR3 DNA reads TGTGCCTGGAGTGTAGGTAGGGGCAATCAGCCCCAGCATTTT. Translated, it gives CAWSVGRGNQPQHF.

The rearrangement links TRBV6-5 to TRBJ1-1, with 9 bases fitting TRBD1. The CDR3 sequence is 15 residues long. V trimming: 8 bases; J trimming: 4 bases; junction bases outside the gene matches: 11. The germline V gene has CDR1 MNHEY and CDR2 SVGAGI. The CDR3: CASRYAEQGATEAFF. The DNA of the CDR3 is TGTGCCAGCCGGTATGCTGAACAGGGGGCCACTGAAGCTTTCTTT.